This T cell receptor (beta chain) is drawn from a study of tumor-infiltrating lymphocytes in primary liver carcinoma. From approximately 450 ng total RNA, TCR beta cDNA was generated with a primer in the constant region. Library construction for TCR beta comprised three nested multiplex PCR rounds performed with slightly modified ARM-PCR. It was with TRBV1-TRBV30 forward primers and a C-beta reverse primer that the first two PCR rounds were run, at around 11 cycles each. Using its own MiXCR run on the multiplex PCR reads, TCRdb lists one record per CDR3 protein. The sample includes about 59,000 distinct CDR3 sequences, 60% to 85% of them seen just once. Germline assignment: CDR1 SGHAT and CDR2 FQNNGV. The CDR3 loop spans 15 amino acids. Remarks on this clonotype: This CDR3 fails to terminate in the conserved phenylalanine or tryptophan, so it likely reflects a read error.

From unsorted bulk tissue weighing roughly 18-30 mg, DNA and RNA were co-extracted. Sequencing was done on a sample of liver tumor tissue from sampling region 2. Subset noted: tumor region T2, inferior pole. This chain links TRBV11-2 with TRBJ2-7; possible D gene TRBD1, 5 bases. This receptor was identified in a man aged 40-49 years with primary liver carcinoma and hepatitis B virus infection. This CDR3 reads CASNLVTVGLYEQYL. The CDR3 DNA follows: TGTGCCAGCAACTTAGTAACCGTGGGGCTCTACGAGCAGTACCTC.